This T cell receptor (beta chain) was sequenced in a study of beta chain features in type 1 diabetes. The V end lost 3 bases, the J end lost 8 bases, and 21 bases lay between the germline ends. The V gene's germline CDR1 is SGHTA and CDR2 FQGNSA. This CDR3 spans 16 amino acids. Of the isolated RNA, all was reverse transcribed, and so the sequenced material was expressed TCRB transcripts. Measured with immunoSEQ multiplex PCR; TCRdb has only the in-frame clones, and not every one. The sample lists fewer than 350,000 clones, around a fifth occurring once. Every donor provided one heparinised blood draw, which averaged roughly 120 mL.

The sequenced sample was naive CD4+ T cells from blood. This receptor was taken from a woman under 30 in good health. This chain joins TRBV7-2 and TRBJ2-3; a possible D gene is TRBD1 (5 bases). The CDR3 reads CASSFIQGLLPGTQYF. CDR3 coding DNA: TGTGCCAGCAGCTTCATTCAGGGCTTACTCCCGGGTACGCAGTATTTT.